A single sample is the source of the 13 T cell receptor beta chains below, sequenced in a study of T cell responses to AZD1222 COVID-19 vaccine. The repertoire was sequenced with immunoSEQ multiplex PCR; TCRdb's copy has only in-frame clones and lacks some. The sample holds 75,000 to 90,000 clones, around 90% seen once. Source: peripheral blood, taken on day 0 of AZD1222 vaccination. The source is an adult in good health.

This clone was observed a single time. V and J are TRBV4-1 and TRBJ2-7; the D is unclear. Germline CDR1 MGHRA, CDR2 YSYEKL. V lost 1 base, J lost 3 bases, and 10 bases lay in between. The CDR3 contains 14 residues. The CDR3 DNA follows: TGCGCCAGCAGCCAAGGCCCTTTAAACTACGAGCAGTACTTC. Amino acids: CASSQGPLNYEQYF.

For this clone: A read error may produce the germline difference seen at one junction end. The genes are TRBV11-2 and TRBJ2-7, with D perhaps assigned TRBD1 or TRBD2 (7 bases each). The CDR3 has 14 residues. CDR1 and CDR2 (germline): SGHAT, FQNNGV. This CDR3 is CASSPLRGTARVGF. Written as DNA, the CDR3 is TGTGCCAGCAGCCCCCTGCGGGGGACAGCCCGGGTGGGCTTC.

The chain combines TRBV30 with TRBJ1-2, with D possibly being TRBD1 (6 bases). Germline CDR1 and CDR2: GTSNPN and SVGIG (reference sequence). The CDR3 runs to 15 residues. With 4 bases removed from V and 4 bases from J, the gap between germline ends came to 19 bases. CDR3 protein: CAWNRLRGGSYGYTF. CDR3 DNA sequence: TGTGCCTGGAACCGTTTGAGGGGGGGATCCTATGGCTACACCTTC.

CDR3 sequence: CAWRRDRPYGYTF. In DNA form, the CDR3 reads TGTGCCTGGAGGAGGGACAGGCCTTATGGCTACACCTTC. This chain links TRBV30 with TRBJ1-2, with TRBD1 matching over 8 bases. V shed 3 bases and J 5 bases; nucleotides not matched to a gene: 5. Germline values: CDR1 GTSNPN, CDR2 SVGIG (reference sequence). This CDR3 is 13 amino acids long.

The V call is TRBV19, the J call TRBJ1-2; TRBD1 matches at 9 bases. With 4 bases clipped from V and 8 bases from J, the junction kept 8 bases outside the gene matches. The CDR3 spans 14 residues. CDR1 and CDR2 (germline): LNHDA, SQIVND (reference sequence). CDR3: CASSNRDREGGYTF. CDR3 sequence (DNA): TGTGCCAGTAGTAACCGGGACAGGGAGGGCGGCTACACCTTC.

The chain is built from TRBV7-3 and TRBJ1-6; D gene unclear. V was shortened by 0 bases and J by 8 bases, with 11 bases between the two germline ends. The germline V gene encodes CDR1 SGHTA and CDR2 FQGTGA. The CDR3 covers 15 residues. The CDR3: CASSLTSDGHSPLHF. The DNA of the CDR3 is TGTGCCAGCAGCTTAACGTCAGATGGACATTCACCCCTCCACTTT. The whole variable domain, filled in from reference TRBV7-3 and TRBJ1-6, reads GAGVSQTPSNKVTEKGKYVELRCDPISGHTALYWYRQSLGQGPEFLIYFQGTGAADDSGLPNDRFFAVRPEGSVSTLKIQRTERGDSAVYLCASSLTSDGHSPLHFGNGTRLTVT.

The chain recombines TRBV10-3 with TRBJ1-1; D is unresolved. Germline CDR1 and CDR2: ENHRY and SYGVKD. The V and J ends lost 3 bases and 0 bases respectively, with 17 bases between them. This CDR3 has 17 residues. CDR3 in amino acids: CAISDRGRAALNTEAFF. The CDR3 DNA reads TGTGCCATCAGTGATCGGGGAAGGGCCGCATTGAACACTGAAGCTTTCTTT.

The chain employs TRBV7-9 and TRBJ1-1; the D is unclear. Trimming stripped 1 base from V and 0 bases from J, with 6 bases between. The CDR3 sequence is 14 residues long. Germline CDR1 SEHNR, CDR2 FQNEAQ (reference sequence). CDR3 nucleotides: TGTGCCAGCAGCTTAGGTACCATGAACACTGAAGCTTTCTTT. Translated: CASSLGTMNTEAFF.

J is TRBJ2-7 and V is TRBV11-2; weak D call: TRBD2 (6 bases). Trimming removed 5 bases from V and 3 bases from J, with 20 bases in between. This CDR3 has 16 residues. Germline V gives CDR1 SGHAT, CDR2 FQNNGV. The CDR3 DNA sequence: TGTGCCAGCAGCCTCGGCGGGGCGGTTTTTAGCTACGAGCAGTACTTC. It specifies CASSLGGAVFSYEQYF. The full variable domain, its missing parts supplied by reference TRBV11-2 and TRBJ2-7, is EAGVAQSPRYKIIEKRQSVAFWCNPISGHATLYWYQQILGQGPKLLIQFQNNGVVDDSQLPKDRFSAERLKGVDSTLKIQPAKLEDSAVYLCASSLGGAVFSYEQYFGPGTRLTVT.

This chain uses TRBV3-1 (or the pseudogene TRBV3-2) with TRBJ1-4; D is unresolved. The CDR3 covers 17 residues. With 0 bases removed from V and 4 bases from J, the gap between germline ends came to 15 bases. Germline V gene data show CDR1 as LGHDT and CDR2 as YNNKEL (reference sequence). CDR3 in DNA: TGTGCCAGCAGCCAAGATGGGTATGGGCAGAGTAATGAAAAACTGTTTTTT. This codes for CASSQDGYGQSNEKLFF.

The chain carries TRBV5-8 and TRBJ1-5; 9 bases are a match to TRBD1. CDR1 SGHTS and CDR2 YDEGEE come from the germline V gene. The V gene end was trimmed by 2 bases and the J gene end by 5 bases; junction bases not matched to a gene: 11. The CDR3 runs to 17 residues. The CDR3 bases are TGTGCCAGCAGCTTCGGGGATCCGGGACAGGGCTATCAGCCCCAGCATTTT. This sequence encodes CASSFGDPGQGYQPQHF.

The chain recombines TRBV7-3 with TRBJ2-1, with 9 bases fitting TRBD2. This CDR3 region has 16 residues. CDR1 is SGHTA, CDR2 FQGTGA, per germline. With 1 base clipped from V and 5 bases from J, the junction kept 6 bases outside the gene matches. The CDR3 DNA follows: TGTGCCAGCAGCTTAAGGGCTAGCGGGGCAAACAATGAGCAGTTCTTC. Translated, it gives CASSLRASGANNEQFF.

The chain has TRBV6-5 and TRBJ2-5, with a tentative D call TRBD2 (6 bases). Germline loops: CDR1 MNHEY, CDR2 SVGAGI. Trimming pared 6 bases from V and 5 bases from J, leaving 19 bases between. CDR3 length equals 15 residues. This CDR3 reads CASSRLDRVSETQYF. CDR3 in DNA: TGTGCCAGCAGCCGACTAGATCGGGTATCCGAGACCCAGTACTTC.